The TCR beta chain described here comes from a study of T cells in localized non-small cell lung cancer. The study, taken as a whole, reports: Owing to sequencing of a solitary tumor region, heterogeneity cannot be discounted. A higher density of T cells in blood coincided with extended overall survival. When the top 100 tumor clones were examined, a median approximately 59 of them also appeared in the adjacent lung, which was paired and uninvolved. Adjacent uninvolved lung tissue had the highest T cell clonality, exceeding tumor.

TCRdb's table, derived via immunoSEQ multiplex PCR, lists solely in-frame clones and lacks some. The sample records around 100,000 clones, roughly 90% being singletons. This clone has a handful of counts. Its antigen remains unidentified. The source is a man aged 40 to 75 with stage I squamous cell lung carcinoma. Sample: peripheral blood, taken before any cancer treatment.

DNA of the CDR3: TGCGCCAGCAGCCAAGTGGGCAGGGGACTAAATTCACCCCTCCACTTT. This gives the protein CASSQVGRGLNSPLHF. The V and J genes are TRBV4-1 and TRBJ1-6; TRBD1 is a possible D gene (6 bases). The V gene lost 1 base and the J gene lost 7 bases, with 14 bases spanning the gap. This CDR3 spans 16 amino acids. Germline V CDR1 and CDR2: MGHRA, YSYEKL.